The 10 T cell receptor beta chains presented below share a single source sample, sequenced in a study of T cells expressing NK-cell markers. TCRdb re-called the 5' RACE reads and gives one entry per CDR3 protein, without DNA. The sample has about 460,000 distinct CDR3 sequences. The sample taken for sequencing was blood T cells: a sorted CD56 or NKG2C T cell subset, CD4+ or CD8+ T cells, or bulk PBMC T cells (not recorded which). These receptors came from a woman aged 50 to 65 in good health.

This chain joins TRBV29-1 and TRBJ2-3. The CDR3 length is 12 residues. Germline V CDR1 and CDR2: SQVTM, ANQGSEA. CDR3 protein: CSVRVAGDTQYF.

The rearrangement joins TRBV7-8 to TRBJ2-3; TCRdb's D call of TRBD1 is untestable without DNA. CDR1 and CDR2 from the germline V gene are SGHVS and FQNEAQ. The CDR3 has 15 amino acids. The CDR3 reads CASSFLGTDTDTQYF.

The CDR3 sequence: CASSRAPDRGEEKLFF. V and J are TRBV5-1 and TRBJ1-4; TCRdb picks TRBD1, but there is no DNA to check that call. The germline V gene has CDR1 SGHRS and CDR2 YFSETQ. CDR3 size: 16 residues.

The chain uses TRBV12-3 or TRBV12-4 and TRBJ2-1. CDR3 length: 13 residues. This chain's CDR3 is CASSLQRANEQFF.

This sequence joins TRBV24-1 and TRBJ1-1. The CDR3 runs 13 residues. From germline, CDR1 is KGHDR and CDR2 SFDVKD. The CDR3: CATSDLLGTEAFF.

This sequence joins TRBV12-3 or TRBV12-4 and TRBJ2-7; the TCRdb D gene call, TRBD1, has no DNA to confirm it. CDR3 length: 16 residues. The CDR3 reads CASSRRTGTGGNEQYF.

J is TRBJ2-1 and V is TRBV13; TCRdb's assignment of TRBD1 cannot be checked, as there is no DNA. Germline CDR1 PRHDT, CDR2 FYEKMQ (reference sequence). The CDR3 contains 15 residues. The CDR3 spells CASSFGGQGANEQFF. The entire variable domain, with the rest obtained from reference TRBV13 and TRBJ2-1, is as follows: AAGVIQSPRHLIKEKRETATLKCYPIPRHDTVYWYQQGPGQDPQFLISFYEKMQSDKGSIPDRFSAQQFSDYHSELNMSSLELGDSALYFCASSFGGQGANEQFFGPGTRLTVL.

The chain recombines TRBV14 with TRBJ1-6. The CDR3 is 13 residues long. The germline V gene has CDR1 SGHDN and CDR2 FVKESK. CDR3 residues: CASSQASSGALHF.

The rearrangement joins TRBV5-1 to TRBJ2-1; absent DNA, TCRdb's TRBD2 call cannot be checked. The CDR3 is 16 amino acids. The V gene's germline CDR1 is SGHRS and CDR2 YFSETQ. The CDR3: CASSLDPPVGLDEQFF.

The chain's CDR3 is CASSDRTSPWDEQFF. J is TRBJ2-1 and V is TRBV6-2 or TRBV6-3; TCRdb's D call of TRBD2 is untestable without DNA. In germline, CDR1 is MNHEY, CDR2 SVGEGT. This CDR3 is 15 amino acids long.